This TCR beta chain is from a study of blood T cells in healthy people across ages (dated by TCRdb to the mid-2010s). Describing the broader study: In model experiments, template switching captured about one uniquely barcoded TCR beta cDNA molecule for every two T cells. Two additional independent replicas of 1 million unique cDNA reads from the same blood draw were analyzed for two donors (one aged 18 to 30 and one aged 80 or older). The donors were split into four age groups: young (average around 15 years), middle-aged (around 40), aged (62) and long-lived (approximately 80). To avoid experimental bias, donors of different ages were randomly spread across the sequencing lanes. To track age-related changes in TCR beta repertoire diversity, the study relied on deep sequencing normalized with unique cDNA molecular identifiers.

Overall study outcomes, separate from this receptor: Total diversity estimates from one million sequenced T cells were considered lower bounds and underestimates. Conclusive comparison of naive and antigen-experienced compartments was prevented by the profiling of bulk unsorted PBMCs. Observed TCR beta diversity per million T cells fell roughly linearly with age, and a significant reduction was already apparent by age around 36. Because donor CMV infection status was unknown, age-related changes in expanded clonotypes were potentially confounded. Observed TCR beta diversity correlated strongly with the percentage of naive T cells measured by flow cytometry. Compared with the aged group, more naive CD4+ T cells, fewer expanded clones and increased TCR diversity were shown by the long-lived group, suggesting age selection.

The donors were some 36 Caucasian individuals from Russia, aged about 6 to 100 years, who were systemically healthy. Approximately 10 milliliters of peripheral blood were collected from each donor into EDTA-treated Vacutainer tubes. Ficoll-Paque density-gradient centrifugation was used to isolate PBMCs, with at least 6 million per sample. Total RNA, at least 6 micrograms per sample, was extracted from PBMCs with Trizol reagent. The percentages of naive CD45RAhigh/CD27high T cells were determined by flow cytometry on a PBMC aliquot from every donor. The method behind the library was 5' RACE. The data were produced on an Illumina HiSeq 2500. A second roughly 6 to 12 cycle PCR used a sample-barcoded 5' primer and a J-beta primer mix. A template-switch 5' adaptor carrying 12 random nucleotides introduced a unique molecular identifier onto each TCR beta cDNA molecule. At least 2.5 million CDR3-containing paired-end reads were obtained from each sample. The Mint cDNA synthesis kit, primed by a TRBC-specific oligonucleotide, was used to synthesize first-strand cDNA from all RNA. After uracil-DNA glycosylase treatment, a first 18-cycle PCR used universal primers M1SS and BC2_uni_R on all cDNA. Turning to the authors' computational methods: For normalization, 1 million high-quality reads were randomly selected from each sample, with every read carrying a distinct molecular identifier. Reads with shared molecular identifiers were discarded instead of being binned into consensus sequences. CDR3 identification, clonotype clustering and error correction used MiTCR with a Q25 quality threshold and the strictest error-elimination algorithm. A nonparametric unseen species model with Euler transformation was used to estimate a lower bound on total TCR beta diversity. The public reads were reprocessed in TCRdb via fastp at Q25 and MiXCR, keeping in-frame beta chains. Each CDR3 protein appears once, grouped with its most common genes and DNA. Here the V and J calls rest on TCRdb's processing, not on the authors' analysis. The sample table holds more than 700,000 distinct CDR3 sequences, of which about 55% were seen once. The ten top clones hold approximately 40% of the sample.

As for this clonotype: It has no known antigen specificity. The record has no base qualities; no much larger clone is one base away.

The source is a man older than 75 in good health. Sample: blood.

The nucleotide sequence is given as TGTGCCAGCAGCCCGAGGGTCTACGGTGAGCAGTTCTTC. Its translation is CASSPRVYGEQFF. The sequence links TRBV6-2 or TRBV6-3 to TRBJ2-1; the best D guess is TRBD2, with 5 bases matching. Via the germline V gene, CDR1 is MNHEY and CDR2 SVGEGT. Spanning cysteine to phenylalanine, the CDR3 consists of 13 amino acids. CDR3 DNA is the only sequence kept; it has 39 bases, read in frame from the first base. V loses 6 bases of germline sequence and J loses 9 bases, and the interval between the two ends is 15 bases.